This TCR beta chain was sequenced for a study of blood T cell repertoires in COVID-19. Germline V gives CDR1 SGHRS, CDR2 YFSETQ. The ends were cut back, 3 bases at V and 5 bases at J, with 12 bases in the middle. This CDR3 is built from 14 residues. The protocol was immunoSEQ multiplex PCR, while the TCRdb copy is restricted to in-frame clones and leaves out a portion. The sample consists of about 350,000 clones, around nine tenths of them appearing once. The origin of this receptor is a woman in her twenties or thirties who had been exposed to COVID-19. The source material was PBMCs or T cells enriched from blood (not recorded which). V usage is TRBV5-1 and J usage is TRBJ2-1; D is possibly TRBD1 (6 bases). The CDR3 protein is CASSSSQGNNEQFF. CDR3 bases: TGCGCCAGCAGCTCCTCCCAGGGGAACAATGAGCAGTTCTTC.